This TCR beta chain was recorded in a study of cytomegalovirus exposure and HLA in healthy donors. CDR3 size: 14 residues. The germline V gene has CDR1 SGHTA and CDR2 FQGNSA. The PCR used 60 Vbeta and 13 Jbeta primers. The protocol was immunoSEQ multiplex PCR, while the TCRdb copy is restricted to in-frame clones and leaves out a portion. The top ten clones hold about 2.1% of a sample with 70,000 or so clones, 80% to 90% of them seen once. Sequencing was done on a sample of PBMCs. This TCR derives from a woman aged 25 to 45 in good health and CMV-seronegative. This chain joins TRBV7-2 and TRBJ2-5, with D maybe TRBD1 (6 bases). Near its end, the DNA agrees better with TRBJ2-7, so the J call may be wrong. CDR3 sequence (DNA): TGTGCCAGCAGCTTAGGAGGGGGCTCCTACGAGCAGTACTTC. Its translation is CASSLGGGSYEQYF.